This T cell receptor (beta chain) was profiled in a study of T cell repertoires in cytomegalovirus infection. At the level of the study: CMV infection and matching HLA type were both indicated by public TCR beta signatures.

This CDR3 comprises 13 residues. Between the trimmed V and J ends, which lost 6 bases and 7 bases, there was a span of 13 bases. Germline CDR1 and CDR2: SNHLY and FYNNEI. This clonotype was seen many times. No antigen is known for it. General study findings and limits: HLA-C-restricted CMV-specific TCR beta clonotypes prevailed in the ex vivo response. CMV carriers with the relevant HLA were identified by cumulative public TCR beta family frequency.

MiXCR was run by TCRdb on the reads, yielding one entry per CDR3 protein. The sample holds approximately 500,000 distinct CDR3 sequences, roughly 12% seen once. The rearrangement uses TRBV2 and TRBJ1-5; a weak D match, TRBD1 (6 bases). This clonotype was sampled from a human donor in good health (CMV status not recorded). Some clones in this sample may be carry-over from other donors' samples. The specimen sequenced was PBMCs. In DNA form, the CDR3 reads TGTGCCAGCAGGGGGGGGGCGGGGCAGCCCCAGCATTTT. Protein sequence: CASRGGAGQPQHF. Supplemented by reference TRBV2 and TRBJ1-5, the full variable domain reads EPEVTQTPSHQVTQMGQEVILRCVPISNHLYFYWYRQILGQKVEFLVSFYNNEISEKSEIFDDQFSVERPDGSNFTLKIRSTKLEDSAMYFCASRGGAGQPQHFGDGTRLSIL.